This T cell receptor (beta chain) was documented in a study of response to subunit inactivated influenza vaccine (dated by TCRdb to 2016 to 2019). For context, the study as a whole: To follow how T cells responded to a trivalent subunit inactivated influenza vaccine, the researchers relied on deep quantitative profiling of the T cell receptor repertoire. Results and caveats for the whole study, not just this receptor: According to the authors, only a limited number of new T cells may be recruited by each seasonal influenza vaccination.

This clonotype came up a few times. Its antigen is still unknown. Per-base qualities were not stored, and no clone one base away is much larger. Library prep was done by RT-PCR. Sequencing was carried out with an Illumina HiSeq 2500. TCRdb took the public reads, trimmed them with fastp at Q25, ran MiXCR for clone calling and kept in-frame beta chains. Each record represents a unique CDR3 protein, reported with the most common genes and DNA among its rows. The sample records more than 700,000 distinct CDR3 sequences, around 21% of which are singletons. The leading ten clones occupy about 10% of the sample. Reading the germline V gene (reference sequence) gives CDR1 SEHNR and CDR2 FQNEAQ. Trimming costs V 5 bases and J 2 bases, and their ends lie 13 bases apart. Including cysteine and phenylalanine, the CDR3 has 14 amino acids. Here the CDR3 DNA is all that survives: 42 bases in frame from base 1.

The chain employs TRBV7-9 and TRBJ2-7; a tentative D match to TRBD2 spans 6 bases. The TCR comes from a man aged 50-59 years who received an inactivated influenza vaccine. Donor details come from another sample of the same person, matched by shared clones. The source material was PBMCs from blood, sampled 5 to 6 days after vaccination. The bases read TGTGCCAGCAGCCCCGGAGGGCTGGCCTACGAGCAGTACTTC. This sequence encodes CASSPGGLAYEQYF.